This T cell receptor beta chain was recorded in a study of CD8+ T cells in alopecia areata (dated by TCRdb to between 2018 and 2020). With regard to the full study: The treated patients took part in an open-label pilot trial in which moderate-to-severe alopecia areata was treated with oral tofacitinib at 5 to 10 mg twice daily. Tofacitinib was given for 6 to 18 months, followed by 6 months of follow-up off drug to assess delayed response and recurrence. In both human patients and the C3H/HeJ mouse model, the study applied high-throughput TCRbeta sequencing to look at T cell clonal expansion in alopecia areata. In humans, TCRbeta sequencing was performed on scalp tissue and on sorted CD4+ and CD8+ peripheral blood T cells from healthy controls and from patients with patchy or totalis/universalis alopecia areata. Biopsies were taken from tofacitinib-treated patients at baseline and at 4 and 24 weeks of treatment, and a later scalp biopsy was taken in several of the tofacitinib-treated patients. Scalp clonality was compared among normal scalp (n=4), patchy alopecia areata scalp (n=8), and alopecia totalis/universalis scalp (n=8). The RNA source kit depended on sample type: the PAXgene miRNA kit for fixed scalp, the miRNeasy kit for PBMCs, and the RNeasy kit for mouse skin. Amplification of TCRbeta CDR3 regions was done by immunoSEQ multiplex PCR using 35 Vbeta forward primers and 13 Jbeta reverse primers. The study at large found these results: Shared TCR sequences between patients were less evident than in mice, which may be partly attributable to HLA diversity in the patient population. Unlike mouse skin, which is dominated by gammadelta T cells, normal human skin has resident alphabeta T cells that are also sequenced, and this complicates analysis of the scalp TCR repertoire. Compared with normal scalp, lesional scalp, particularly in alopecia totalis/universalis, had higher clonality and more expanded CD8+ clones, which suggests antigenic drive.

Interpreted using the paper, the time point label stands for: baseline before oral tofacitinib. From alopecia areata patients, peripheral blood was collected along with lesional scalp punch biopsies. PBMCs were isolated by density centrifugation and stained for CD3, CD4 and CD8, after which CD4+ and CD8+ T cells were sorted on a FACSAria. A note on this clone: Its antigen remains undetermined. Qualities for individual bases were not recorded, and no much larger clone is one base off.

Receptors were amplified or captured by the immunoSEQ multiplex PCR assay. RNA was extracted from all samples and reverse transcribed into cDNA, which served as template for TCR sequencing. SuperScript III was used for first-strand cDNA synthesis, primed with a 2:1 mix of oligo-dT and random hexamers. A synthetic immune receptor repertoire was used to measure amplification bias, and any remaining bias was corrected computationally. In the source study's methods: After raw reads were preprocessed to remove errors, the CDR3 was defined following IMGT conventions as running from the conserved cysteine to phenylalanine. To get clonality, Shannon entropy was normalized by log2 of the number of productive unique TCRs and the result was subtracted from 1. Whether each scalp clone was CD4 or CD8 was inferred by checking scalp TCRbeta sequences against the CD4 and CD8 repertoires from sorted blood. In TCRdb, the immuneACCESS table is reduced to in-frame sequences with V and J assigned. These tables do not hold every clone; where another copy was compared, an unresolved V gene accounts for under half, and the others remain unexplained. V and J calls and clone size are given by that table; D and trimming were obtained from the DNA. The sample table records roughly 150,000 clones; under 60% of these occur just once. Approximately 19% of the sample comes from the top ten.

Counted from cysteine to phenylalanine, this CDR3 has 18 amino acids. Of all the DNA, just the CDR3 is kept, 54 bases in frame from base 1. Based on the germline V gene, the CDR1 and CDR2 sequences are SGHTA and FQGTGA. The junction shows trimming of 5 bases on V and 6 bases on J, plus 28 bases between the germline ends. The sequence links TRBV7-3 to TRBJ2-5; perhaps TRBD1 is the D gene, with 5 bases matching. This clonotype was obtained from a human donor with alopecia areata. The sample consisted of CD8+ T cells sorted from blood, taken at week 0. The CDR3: CASSHNGMTAPPKKTQYF. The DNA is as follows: TGTGCCAGCAGCCACAATGGGATGACAGCCCCCCCCAAGAAGACCCAGTACTTC.